These 13 T cell receptor beta chains were sequenced from one sample in a study of T-cell memory formation after mild COVID-19 (dated by TCRdb to about 2021). The protocol used for the library was 5' RACE. TCRdb shows the sequencer as Illumina NovaSeq 6000. TCRdb handled the public reads itself, with Q25 trimming in fastp and clone calling in MiXCR, and kept productive beta chains. Each CDR3 protein appears once, grouped with its most common genes and DNA. Present in this sample are under 550,000 distinct CDR3 sequences, over 15% of which were seen just once. The ten largest clones add up to approximately 21% of the sample. Sequences were obtained from PBMCs or a T cell subset sorted from them (not recorded which). The receptor source for this set is a man aged 18 to 35 who had mild COVID-19 (a few samples of this study predate the infection). The sample titles of this study are shuffled in the database, so cell type and time point are left out; the donor was told from shared clones.

J is TRBJ2-7 and V is TRBV21-1; TRBD1 was called by the table and not checked on the DNA. TRBV21-1 is labeled a pseudogene. The CDR3 consists of 16 residues. The CDR3 region has the DNA TGTGCCAGCCGCAGGCAGGGGACGAGGAGCTCCTACGAGCAGTACGTC. As protein: CASRRQGTRSSYEQYV.

This chain joins TRBV28 and TRBJ1-5, with TRBD1 as a possible D gene (6 bases). Trimming cost V 5 bases and J 5 bases, with 13 bases left between them. This CDR3 has 14 amino acids. CDR1 is MDHEN and CDR2 is SYDVKM in the germline V gene. This chain's CDR3 is CASSASQGYQPQHF. The CDR3 DNA follows: TGTGCCAGCAGTGCATCACAGGGCTATCAGCCCCAGCATTTT.

The chain joins TRBV18 to TRBJ2-7; TRBD1 might be the D (6 bases). Germline assignment: CDR1 KGHSH and CDR2 LQKENI. Trimming cost V 4 bases and J 3 bases, with 10 bases left between them. The CDR3 is 13 residues long. The CDR3 sequence: CASSLDRHYEQYF. CDR3 nucleotide sequence: TGTGCCAGCTCACTCGACAGGCACTACGAGCAGTACTTC.

This clonotype has only a few counts. The rearrangement links TRBV20-1 to TRBJ1-1; no firm D call. CDR3 size: 12 residues. V was cut by 0 bases and J by 7 bases, with 9 bases left in between. CDR1 and CDR2 from the germline V gene are DFQATT and SNEGSKA (reference sequence). The CDR3 sequence is CSARESIIEAFF. The CDR3 DNA reads TGCAGTGCTAGAGAATCTATAATTGAAGCTTTCTTT.

This clonotype turned up a few times. This chain links TRBV10-3 with TRBJ2-3; weak D call: TRBD2 (6 bases). V lost 1 base, J lost 6 bases, and 11 bases lay in between. This CDR3 has 14 residues. The germline V gene encodes CDR1 ENHRY and CDR2 SYGVKD. The DNA for the CDR3 is TGTGCCATCAGTGAGTTTGTAGCGGTCGATACGCAGTATTTT. Its translation: CAISEFVAVDTQYF.

V is TRBV6-5 and J is TRBJ2-3; D not resolved. With 6 bases removed from V and 6 bases from J, the gap between germline ends came to 13 bases. The germline V gene encodes CDR1 MNHEY and CDR2 SVGAGI. CDR3 size: 13 residues. CDR3 sequence: CASRSTLFDTQYF. CDR3 nucleotides: TGTGCCAGCAGGTCCACGCTGTTTGATACGCAGTATTTT.

The chain carries TRBV7-9 and TRBJ2-5; D might be TRBD2 (6 bases). Per the germline V gene, CDR1 is SEHNR and CDR2 is FQNEAQ (reference sequence). The CDR3 has 15 amino acids. Trimming shortened V by 5 bases and J by 1 base, and 14 bases separated the two germline ends. CDR3 region: CASSLREGAQETQYF. The CDR3 nucleotides read TGTGCCAGCAGCCTGCGGGAAGGGGCCCAAGAGACCCAGTACTTC.

This chain uses TRBV7-2 with TRBJ1-5; no clear D gene. The CDR3 covers 14 residues. Trimming removed 0 bases at V and 4 bases at J, with 7 bases between. The germline CDR1 and CDR2 sequences are SGHTA and FQGNSA. Here the CDR3 DNA reads TGTGCCAGCAGCTTAGCGCGGTTTAATCAGCCCCAGCATTTT. It encodes CASSLARFNQPQHF.

This clonotype came up a few times. Compared with germline, one end of the junction differs, possibly owing to a read error. The chain carries TRBV7-2 and TRBJ2-1; 10 nucleotides line up with TRBD1. CDR1 is SGHTA, CDR2 FQGNSA, per germline. CDR3 length equals 14 residues. CDR3 loop: CASSLDDGTGEVAF. Written as DNA, the CDR3 is TGTGCCAGCAGCTTAGATGACGGGACAGGGGAGGTAGCCTTC.

The sample holds a few counts of this clonotype. This rearrangement joins TRBV20-1 to TRBJ2-1; TRBD1 matches 7 bases. V gave up 6 bases and J gave up 4 bases; unmatched junction bases: 9. The CDR3 runs to 14 residues. Germline assignment: CDR1 DFQATT and CDR2 SNEGSKA (reference sequence). The CDR3 DNA sequence: TGCAGTGCGGCCGACAGGGCTAATTACAATGAGCAGTTCTTC. Translated, it gives CSAADRANYNEQFF.

V usage is TRBV10-3 and J usage is TRBJ1-4; the D gene is possibly TRBD1 (6 bases). The germline gives CDR1 ENHRY, CDR2 SYGVKD. The length of the CDR3 is 15 residues. V was shortened by 3 bases and J by 8 bases, with 16 bases between the two germline ends. The CDR3 loop is CAISDTTGYHEKLFF. Written as DNA, the CDR3 is TGTGCCATCAGTGATACCACAGGGTACCACGAAAAACTGTTTTTT.

This chain's CDR3 is CASRLGQGTDTQYF. Written as DNA, the CDR3 is TGTGCCAGCAGATTGGGACAGGGAACAGATACGCAGTATTTT. This chain links TRBV6-5 with TRBJ2-3; 9 bases line up with TRBD1. The V gene end was trimmed by 6 bases and the J gene end by 3 bases; junction bases not matched to a gene: 4. Germline V gives CDR1 MNHEY, CDR2 SVGAGI. The CDR3 runs 14 residues.

J is TRBJ1-4 and V is TRBV3-1, with D perhaps matching TRBD1 (5 bases). Germline CDR1 and CDR2: LGHDT and YNNKEL (reference sequence). The CDR3 loop spans 14 amino acids. Trimming took off 2 bases at V and 7 bases at J, with 11 bases between the two ends. CDR3 region: CASSQNRRGEKLFF. CDR3 DNA sequence: TGTGCCAGCAGCCAAAACAGGCGGGGTGAAAAACTGTTTTTT.